A selection of T cell receptor beta chains follows, all from one sample in a study of cytomegalovirus exposure and HLA in healthy donors. The repertoire was sequenced with immunoSEQ multiplex PCR; TCRdb's copy has only in-frame clones and lacks some. The repertoire consists of about 160,000 clones, with around four fifths occurring once and the leading ten covering 1.3%. The sequenced sample consisted of PBMCs. The origin of the receptors is a woman aged 45-59 years in good health and CMV-seronegative. CDR3s include the opening cysteine and the closing phenylalanine or tryptophan. Fields, in order: CDR3 protein, CDR3 DNA, J gene, V gene, D gene, clone size. D genes are given only for firm matches. Clone size is given for some rows only: seen once, a few or many times, or a class if the clone is expanded.

CASSLAGDGNTIYF,TGTGCCAGCAGCCTTGCAGGGGATGGAAACACCATATATTTT,TRBJ1-3,TRBV28,NA,NA
CASSRPPGYTF,TGTGCCAGCAGTCGTCCCCCTGGCTACACCTTC,TRBJ1-2,TRBV28,NA,once
CSVKMTGGARVNTEAFF,TGCAGCGTTAAAATGACAGGGGGCGCCCGGGTGAACACTGAAGCTTTCTTT,TRBJ1-1,TRBV29-1,TRBD1,NA
CASSLHEGYTF,TGTGCCAGCAGCTTACACGAAGGCTACACCTTC,TRBJ1-2,TRBV5-6,NA,once
CASSFLLAGTGGYEQYF,TGTGCCAGCAGTTTTCTCCTCGCCGGGACAGGTGGATACGAGCAGTACTTC,TRBJ2-7,TRBV28,TRBD1,NA
CASSQTSWVEQFF,TGTGCCAGCAGCCAGACTAGTTGGGTGGAGCAGTTCTTC,TRBJ2-1,TRBV7-2,NA,once
CASSLRQGSEFEQFF,TGTGCCAGCAGTTTAAGACAGGGTAGCGAGTTCGAGCAGTTCTTC,TRBJ2-1,TRBV6-4,TRBD1,once
CATSRELLDSNEQFF,TGTGCCACCAGCAGAGAACTCCTGGACTCCAATGAGCAGTTCTTC,TRBJ2-1,TRBV15,NA,few
CASSETGTVGTEAFF,TGTGCCAGCAGTGAGACCGGGACAGTGGGCACTGAAGCTTTCTTT,TRBJ1-1,TRBV2,TRBD1,NA
CASSSYQETQYF,TGTGCCAGCAGTTCGTACCAAGAGACCCAGTACTTC,TRBJ2-5,TRBV28,NA,few
CASSLGTGDQYGYTF,TGTGCCAGCAGCTTAGGGACAGGGGACCAATATGGCTACACCTTC,TRBJ1-2,TRBV7-9,TRBD1,NA
CASSNRDRGYPTEAFF,TGTGCCAGCAGCAACCGGGACAGGGGATACCCCACTGAAGCTTTCTTT,TRBJ1-1,TRBV11-2,TRBD1,NA
CASSQEGIGAAYEQYF,TGCGCCAGCAGCCAGGAGGGCATCGGTGCGGCCTACGAGCAGTACTTC,TRBJ2-7,TRBV4-1,NA,NA
CASSILRQGTYLTGGYTF,TGTGCCAGCAGCATACTTCGACAGGGCACTTATCTAACTGGTGGCTACACCTTC,TRBJ1-2,TRBV11-2,TRBD1,NA
CASSPGQGRTPLHF,TGTGCCAGCAGCCCTGGACAGGGGAGGACACCCCTCCACTTT,TRBJ1-6,TRBV27,TRBD1,NA
CASSLEETGPKNYEQYF,TGTGCCAGCAGCTTAGAGGAGACAGGTCCAAAGAACTACGAGCAGTACTTC,TRBJ2-7,TRBV7-9,NA,NA